This T cell receptor beta chain was sequenced for a study of T cells in localized non-small cell lung cancer. This table comes from immunoSEQ multiplex PCR, and its TCRdb copy is limited to in-frame clones, with some not included. The sample consists of a few thousand clones, about 17% of them appearing once. This clone turned up a few times. Its cognate antigen is unknown. Study results and limitations: An association was observed between higher blood T cell density and longer overall survival. Uninvolved adjacent lung had higher T cell clonality than tumor and all other tissues.

The V gene's germline CDR1 is SGDLS and CDR2 YYNGEE. CDR3 size: 14 residues. Between the trimmed V and J ends, which lost 3 bases and 3 bases, there was a span of 11 bases. The source of this sequence is a woman between 35 and 75 years old with stage II lung adenocarcinoma. The sample consisted of lung tumor tissue, taken before any cancer treatment. J is TRBJ2-3 and V is TRBV9, with a weak D call TRBD1 (5 bases). Here the CDR3 DNA reads TGTGCCAGCAGCGCGTCACAGGTTACAGATACGCAGTATTTT. Protein sequence: CASSASQVTDTQYF.